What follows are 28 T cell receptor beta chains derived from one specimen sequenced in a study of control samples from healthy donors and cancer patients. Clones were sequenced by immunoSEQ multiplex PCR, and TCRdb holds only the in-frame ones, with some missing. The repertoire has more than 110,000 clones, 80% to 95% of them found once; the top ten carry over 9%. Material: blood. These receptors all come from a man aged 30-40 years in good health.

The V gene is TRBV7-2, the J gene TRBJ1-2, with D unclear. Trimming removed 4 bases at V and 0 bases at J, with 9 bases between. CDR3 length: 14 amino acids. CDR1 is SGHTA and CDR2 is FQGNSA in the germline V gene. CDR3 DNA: TGTGCCAGCAGCTACAGACAAACTAACTATGGCTACACCTTC. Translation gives CASSYRQTNYGYTF.

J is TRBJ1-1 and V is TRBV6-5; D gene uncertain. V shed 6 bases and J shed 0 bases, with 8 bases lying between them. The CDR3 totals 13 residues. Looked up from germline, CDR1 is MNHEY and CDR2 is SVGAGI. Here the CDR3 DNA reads TGTGCCAGCAGATCTGGTCTGAACACTGAAGCTTTCTTT. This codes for CASRSGLNTEAFF.

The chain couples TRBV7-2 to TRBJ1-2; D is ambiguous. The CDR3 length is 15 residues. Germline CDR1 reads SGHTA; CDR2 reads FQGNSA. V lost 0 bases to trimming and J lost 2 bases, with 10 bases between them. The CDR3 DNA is TGTGCCAGCAGCTTAGCTAGTCCGGGCAACTATGGCTACACCTTC. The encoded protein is CASSLASPGNYGYTF.

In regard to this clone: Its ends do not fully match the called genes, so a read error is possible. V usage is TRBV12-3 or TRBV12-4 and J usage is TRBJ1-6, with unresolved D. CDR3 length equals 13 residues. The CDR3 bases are TGTGCCAGCACTCGAGGTGATAATGCACCCCTCCACTTT. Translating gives CASTRGDNAPLHF.

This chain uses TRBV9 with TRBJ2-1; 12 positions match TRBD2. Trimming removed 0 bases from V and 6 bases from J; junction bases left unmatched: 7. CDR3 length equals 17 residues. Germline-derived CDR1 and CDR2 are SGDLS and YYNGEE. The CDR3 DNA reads TGTGCCAGCAGCGTAGTTCCTAGCGGGAGGGGGGCCAATGAGCAGTTCTTC. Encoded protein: CASSVVPSGRGANEQFF.

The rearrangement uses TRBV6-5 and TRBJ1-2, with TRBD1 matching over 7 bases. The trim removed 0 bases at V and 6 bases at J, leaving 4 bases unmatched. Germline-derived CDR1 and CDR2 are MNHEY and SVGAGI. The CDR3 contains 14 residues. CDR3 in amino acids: CASSYSTGSDGYTF. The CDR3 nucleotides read TGTGCCAGCAGTTACTCGACAGGGTCCGATGGCTACACCTTC.

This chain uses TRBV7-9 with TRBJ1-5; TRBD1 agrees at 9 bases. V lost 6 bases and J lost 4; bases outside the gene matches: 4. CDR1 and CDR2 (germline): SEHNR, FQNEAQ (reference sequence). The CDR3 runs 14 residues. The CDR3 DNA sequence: TGTGCCAGCAGGGGACAGGGCATGAATCAGCCCCAGCATTTT. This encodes CASRGQGMNQPQHF.

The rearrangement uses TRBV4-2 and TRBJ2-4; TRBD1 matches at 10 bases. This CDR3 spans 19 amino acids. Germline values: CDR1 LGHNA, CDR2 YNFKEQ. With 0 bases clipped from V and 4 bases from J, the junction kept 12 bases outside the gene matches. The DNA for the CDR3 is TGTGCCAGCAGCCAAGATCGAGGGTCCGACAGGGGGCCAAAAAACATTCAGTACTTC. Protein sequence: CASSQDRGSDRGPKNIQYF.

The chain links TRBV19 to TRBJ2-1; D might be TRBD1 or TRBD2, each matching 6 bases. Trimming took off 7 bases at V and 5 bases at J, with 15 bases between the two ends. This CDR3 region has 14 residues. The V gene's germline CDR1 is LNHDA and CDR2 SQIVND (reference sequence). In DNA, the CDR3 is TGTGCCAGTACTTGGGGGGCGATTCACAATGAGCAGTTCTTC. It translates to CASTWGAIHNEQFF.

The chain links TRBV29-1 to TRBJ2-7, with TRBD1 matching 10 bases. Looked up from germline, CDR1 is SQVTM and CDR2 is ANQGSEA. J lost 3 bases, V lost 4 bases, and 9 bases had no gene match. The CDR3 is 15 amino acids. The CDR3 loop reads CSVGNLGQGIYEQYF. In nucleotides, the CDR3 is TGCAGCGTTGGTAATTTGGGACAGGGGATCTACGAGCAGTACTTC.

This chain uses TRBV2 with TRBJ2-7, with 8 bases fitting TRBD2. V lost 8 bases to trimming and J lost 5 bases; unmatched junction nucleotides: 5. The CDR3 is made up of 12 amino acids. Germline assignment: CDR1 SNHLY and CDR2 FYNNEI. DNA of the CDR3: TGTGCCAGCCGGGGGGGGCTCAACGAGCAGTACTTC. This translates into CASRGGLNEQYF.

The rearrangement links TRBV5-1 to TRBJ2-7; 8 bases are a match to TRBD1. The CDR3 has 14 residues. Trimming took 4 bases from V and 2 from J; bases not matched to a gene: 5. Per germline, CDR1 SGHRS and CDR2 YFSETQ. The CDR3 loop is CASSPGQATYEQYF. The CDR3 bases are TGCGCCAGCAGCCCGGGACAGGCCACCTACGAGCAGTACTTC.

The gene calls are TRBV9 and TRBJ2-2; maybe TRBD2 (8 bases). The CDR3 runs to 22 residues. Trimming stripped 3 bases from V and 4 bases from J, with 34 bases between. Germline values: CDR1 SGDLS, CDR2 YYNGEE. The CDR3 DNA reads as TGTGCCAGCAGCGCCCGCGCACAACCCTTAGGGGGCCAGCGGGAGTTCACCGGGGAGCTGTTTTTT. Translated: CASSARAQPLGGQREFTGELFF.

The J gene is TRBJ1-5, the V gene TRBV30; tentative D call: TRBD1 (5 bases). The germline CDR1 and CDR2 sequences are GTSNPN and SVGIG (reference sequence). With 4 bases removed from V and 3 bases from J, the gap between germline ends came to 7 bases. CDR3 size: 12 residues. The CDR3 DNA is TGTGCCTGGACCAGGGACAATCAGCCCCAGCATTTT. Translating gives CAWTRDNQPQHF.

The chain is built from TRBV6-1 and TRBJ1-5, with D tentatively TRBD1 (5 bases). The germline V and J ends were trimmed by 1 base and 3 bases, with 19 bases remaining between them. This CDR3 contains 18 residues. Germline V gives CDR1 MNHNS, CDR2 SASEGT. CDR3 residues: CASSEGIGARIPNQPQHF. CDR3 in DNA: TGTGCCAGCAGTGAAGGTATAGGGGCGCGGATCCCCAATCAGCCCCAGCATTTT.

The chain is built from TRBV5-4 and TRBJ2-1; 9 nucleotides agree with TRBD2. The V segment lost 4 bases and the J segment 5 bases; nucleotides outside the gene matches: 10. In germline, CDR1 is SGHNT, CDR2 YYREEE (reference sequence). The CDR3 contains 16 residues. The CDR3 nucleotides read TGTGCCAGCAGCCTCCTTGCTAGCGGGGTTCACAATGAGCAGTTCTTC. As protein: CASSLLASGVHNEQFF.

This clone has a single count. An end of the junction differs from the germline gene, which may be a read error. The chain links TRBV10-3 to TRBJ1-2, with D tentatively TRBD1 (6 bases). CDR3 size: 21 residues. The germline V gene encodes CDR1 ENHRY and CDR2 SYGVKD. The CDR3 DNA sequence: TGTGCCATCAGCGAGTCGGCGTGGATTGGGGGGCGGGAGGGACTTCTCTATGGCTACACCTTC. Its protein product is CAISESAWIGGREGLLYGYTF.

CDR3 DNA: TGTGCCAGCAGTTTACGACGGACAGGGGGGAACTATGGCTACACCTTC. It codes for CASSLRRTGGNYGYTF. The V gene is TRBV28, the J gene TRBJ1-2; 10 bases align to TRBD1. CDR1 is MDHEN, CDR2 SYDVKM, per germline. J lost 2 bases, V lost 2 bases, and 5 bases had no gene match. The CDR3 loop spans 16 amino acids.

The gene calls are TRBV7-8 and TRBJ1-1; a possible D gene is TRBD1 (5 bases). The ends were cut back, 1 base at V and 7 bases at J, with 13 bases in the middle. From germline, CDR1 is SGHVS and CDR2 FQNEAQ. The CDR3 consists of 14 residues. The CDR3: CASSLVGLGGEAFF. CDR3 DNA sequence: TGTGCCAGCAGCTTAGTGGGGCTGGGTGGTGAAGCTTTCTTT.

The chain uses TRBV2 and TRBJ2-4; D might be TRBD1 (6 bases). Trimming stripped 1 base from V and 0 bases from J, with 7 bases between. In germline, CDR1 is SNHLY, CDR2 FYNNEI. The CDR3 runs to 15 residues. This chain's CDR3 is CASSEGGLAKNIQYF. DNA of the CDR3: TGTGCCAGCAGTGAAGGGGGGCTAGCCAAAAACATTCAGTACTTC.

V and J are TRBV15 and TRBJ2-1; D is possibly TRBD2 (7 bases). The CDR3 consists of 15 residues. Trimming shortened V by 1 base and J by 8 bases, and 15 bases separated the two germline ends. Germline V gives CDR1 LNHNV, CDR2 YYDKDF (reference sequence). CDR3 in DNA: TGTGCCACCAGCAGAGTTCCAGCGGGACAAGATGAGCAGTTCTTC. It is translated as CATSRVPAGQDEQFF. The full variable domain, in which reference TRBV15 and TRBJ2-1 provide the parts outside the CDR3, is DAMVIQNPRYQVTQFGKPVTLSCSQTLNHNVMYWYQQKSSQAPKLLFHYYDKDFNNEADTPDNFQSRRPNTSFCFLDIRSPGLGDTAMYLCATSRVPAGQDEQFFGPGTRLTVL.

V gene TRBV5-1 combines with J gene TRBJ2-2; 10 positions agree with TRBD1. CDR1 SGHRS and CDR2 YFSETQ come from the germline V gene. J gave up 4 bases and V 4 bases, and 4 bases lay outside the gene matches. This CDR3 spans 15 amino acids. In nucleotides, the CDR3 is TGCGCCAGCAGCGGGACAGGGGTTACCACCGGGGAGCTGTTTTTT. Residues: CASSGTGVTTGELFF.

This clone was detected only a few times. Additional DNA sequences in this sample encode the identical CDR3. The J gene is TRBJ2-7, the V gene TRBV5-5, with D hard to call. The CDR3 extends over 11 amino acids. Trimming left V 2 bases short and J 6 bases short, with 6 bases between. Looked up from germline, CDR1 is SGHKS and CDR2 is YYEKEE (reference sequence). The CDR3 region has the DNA TGTGCCAGCAGCTTAACGGCCGAGCAGTACTTC. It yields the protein CASSLTAEQYF.

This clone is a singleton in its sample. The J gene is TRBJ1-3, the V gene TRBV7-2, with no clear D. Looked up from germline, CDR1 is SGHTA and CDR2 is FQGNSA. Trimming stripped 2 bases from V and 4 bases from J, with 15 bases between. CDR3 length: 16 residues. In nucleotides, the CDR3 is TGTGCCAGCAGCTTATATGGGCCCAGGTGGGGAAACACCATATATTTT. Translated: CASSLYGPRWGNTIYF.

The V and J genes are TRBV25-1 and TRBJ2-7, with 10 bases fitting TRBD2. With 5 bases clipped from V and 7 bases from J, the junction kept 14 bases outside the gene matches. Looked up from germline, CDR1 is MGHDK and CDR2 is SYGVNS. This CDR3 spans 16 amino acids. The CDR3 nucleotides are TGTGCCAGCAGTATCCCGGGGCTAGCGGGAGAACGTGAGCAGTACTTC. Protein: CASSIPGLAGEREQYF.

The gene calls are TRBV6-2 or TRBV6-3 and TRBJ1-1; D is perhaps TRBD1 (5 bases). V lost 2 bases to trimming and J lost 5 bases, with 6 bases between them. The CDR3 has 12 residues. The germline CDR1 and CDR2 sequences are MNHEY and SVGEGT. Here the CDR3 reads CASSYGGTEAFF. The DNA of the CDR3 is TGTGCCAGCAGTTACGGGGGGACTGAAGCTTTCTTT.

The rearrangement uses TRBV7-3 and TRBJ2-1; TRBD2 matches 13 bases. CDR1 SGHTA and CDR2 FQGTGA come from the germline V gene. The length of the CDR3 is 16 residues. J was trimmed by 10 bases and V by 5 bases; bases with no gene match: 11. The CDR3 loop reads CASSLLAGGEAREQFF. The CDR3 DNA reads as TGTGCCAGCAGCCTACTAGCGGGAGGGGAGGCGCGGGAGCAGTTCTTC.

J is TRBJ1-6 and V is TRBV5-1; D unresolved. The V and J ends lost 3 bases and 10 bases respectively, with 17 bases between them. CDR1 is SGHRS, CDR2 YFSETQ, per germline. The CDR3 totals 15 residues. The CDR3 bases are TGCGCCAGCAGCTCACTGCAGGATGCAAAATCACCCCTCCACTTT. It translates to CASSSLQDAKSPLHF. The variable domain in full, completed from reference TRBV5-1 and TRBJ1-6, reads KAGVTQTPRYLIKTRGQQVTLSCSPISGHRSVSWYQQTPGQGLQFLFEYFSETQRNKGNFPGRFSGRQFSNSRSEMNVSTLELGDSALYLCASSSLQDAKSPLHFGNGTRLTVT.